The rows below give T cell receptor beta chains drawn from one sample of a study of blood T cell repertoires in COVID-19. Data came from immunoSEQ multiplex PCR; TCRdb stores just in-frame clones and leaves some out. This table has some 230,000 clones, roughly 80% appearing once. The sample taken for sequencing was PBMCs or T cells enriched from blood (not recorded which). The receptors derive from a woman in her thirties or forties with acute COVID-19. The CDR3 runs from the conserved cysteine through the conserved F or W. D genes are given only for firm matches. Some rows mark clone size as missing; the rest say once, few, many or name a class of expanded clone.

J: TRBJ1-1
D: NA
size: NA
V: TRBV7-3
CDR3: CASSFSGPSEAFF
DNA: TGTGCCAGCAGCTTTTCAGGGCCCTCTGAAGCTTTCTTT

J: TRBJ1-4
D: NA
size: NA
V: TRBV5-4
CDR3: CASSLVGRGATVEKLFF
DNA: TGTGCCAGCAGCTTGGTCGGCAGGGGCGCGACTGTTGAAAAACTGTTTTTT

J: TRBJ2-5
D: TRBD2
size: NA
V: TRBV9
CDR3: CASSVETSGETQYF
DNA: TGTGCCAGCAGCGTAGAGACTAGCGGAGAGACCCAGTACTTC

J: TRBJ2-7
D: TRBD2
size: few
V: TRBV14
CDR3: CASSRSGAGGPYEQYF
DNA: TGTGCCAGCAGCCGGTCCGGGGCGGGAGGGCCCTACGAGCAGTACTTC

J: TRBJ1-2
D: NA
size: NA
V: TRBV7-2
CDR3: CASSRTGPYGYTF
DNA: TGTGCCAGCAGTCGTACAGGGCCCTATGGCTACACCTTC

J: TRBJ1-6
D: NA
size: NA
V: TRBV27
CDR3: CATRVGGANSPLHF
DNA: TGTGCCACAAGGGTCGGGGGGGCCAATTCACCCCTCCACTTT

J: TRBJ1-5
D: TRBD1
size: NA
V: TRBV7-9
CDR3: CASSFGWQGAVQPQHF
DNA: TGTGCCAGCAGCTTTGGTTGGCAGGGGGCTGTTCAGCCCCAGCATTTT

J: TRBJ1-5
D: NA
size: NA
V: TRBV7-9
CDR3: CASSLEGGKGQPQHF
DNA: TGTGCCAGCAGCTTAGAGGGCGGGAAGGGTCAGCCCCAGCATTTT

J: TRBJ2-3
D: NA
size: NA
V: TRBV4-2
CDR3: CASSQDPGFTNTQYF
DNA: TGTGCCAGCAGCCAAGACCCCGGTTTCACTAATACGCAGTATTTT

J: TRBJ1-1
D: NA
size: once
V: TRBV2
CDR3: CASSGLAEAFF
DNA: TGTGCCAGCAGTGGGCTAGCTGAAGCTTTCTTT

J: TRBJ1-3
D: NA
size: NA
V: TRBV9
CDR3: CASSVEPGSFSGNTIYF
DNA: TGTGCCAGCAGCGTAGAACCGGGATCCTTCTCTGGAAACACCATATATTTT

J: TRBJ2-3
D: NA
size: once
V: TRBV29-1
CDR3: CSVERGSTDTQYF
DNA: TGCAGCGTCGAAAGGGGGAGCACAGATACGCAGTATTTT

J: TRBJ1-2
D: NA
size: NA
V: TRBV3-1/TRBV3-2
CDR3: CASSHVAGAPVAF
DNA: TGTGCCAGCAGCCACGTCGCAGGGGCTCCGGTTGCCTTC

J: TRBJ2-5
D: TRBD2
size: NA
V: TRBV29-1
CDR3: CSAAASGRETQYF
DNA: TGCAGCGCAGCCGCTAGCGGGAGAGAGACCCAGTACTTC

J: TRBJ1-4
D: NA
size: NA
V: TRBV19
CDR3: CASSIRGGREKLFF
DNA: TGTGCCAGTAGTATTAGGGGGGGTCGCGAAAAACTGTTTTTT

J: TRBJ1-2
D: TRBD1
size: NA
V: TRBV28
CDR3: CASSSGTGSIYGYTF
DNA: TGTGCCAGCAGTTCAGGGACAGGGAGTATCTATGGCTACACCTTC

J: TRBJ2-5
D: TRBD1
size: few
V: TRBV5-5
CDR3: CASSRGQGAVQETQYF
DNA: TGTGCCAGCAGCAGGGGTCAGGGGGCTGTACAAGAGACCCAGTACTTC

J: TRBJ2-3
D: TRBD2
size: NA
V: TRBV6-1
CDR3: CASREGLAEVYSTDTQYF
DNA: TGTGCCAGCAGGGAAGGTCTAGCGGAGGTTTATAGCACAGATACGCAGTATTTT

J: TRBJ2-7
D: TRBD1
size: NA
V: TRBV5-8
CDR3: CASSLLRTGGFHEQYF
DNA: TGTGCCAGCAGCTTGTTAAGGACAGGGGGTTTCCACGAGCAGTACTTC

J: TRBJ2-3
D: NA
size: NA
V: TRBV11-3
CDR3: CASSLGVTGSTDTQYF
DNA: TGTGCCAGCAGCTTAGGAGTAACAGGGAGCACAGATACGCAGTATTTT

J: TRBJ2-1
D: NA
size: NA
V: TRBV4-2
CDR3: CASSRRGITYNEQFF
DNA: TGTGCCAGCAGCCGTCGGGGAATTACCTACAATGAGCAGTTCTTC

J: TRBJ1-6
D: TRBD1
size: NA
V: TRBV20-1
CDR3: CSASKGQGSYNSPLHF
DNA: TGCAGTGCTAGTAAGGGACAGGGTTCCTATAATTCACCCCTCCACTTT